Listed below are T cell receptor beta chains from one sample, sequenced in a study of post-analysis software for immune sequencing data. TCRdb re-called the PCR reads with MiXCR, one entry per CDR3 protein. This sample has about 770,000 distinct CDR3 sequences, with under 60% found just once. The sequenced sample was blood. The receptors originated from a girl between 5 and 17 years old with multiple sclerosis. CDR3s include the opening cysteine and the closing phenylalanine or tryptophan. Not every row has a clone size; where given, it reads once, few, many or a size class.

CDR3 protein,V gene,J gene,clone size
CASSYSQGEGYGYTF,TRBV6-6,TRBJ1-2,few
CASSLARGRAGEQYF,TRBV7-9,TRBJ2-7,NA
CASSDAYEQYF,TRBV27,TRBJ2-7,NA
CASSLGFGTPTYEQYF,TRBV7-9,TRBJ2-7,NA
CASSPTSGDDYEQYF,TRBV7-3,NA,NA
CSARPKGGGRSAQYF,TRBV20-1,TRBJ2-7,NA
CASRPGGANYGYTF,TRBV6-5,TRBJ1-2,NA
CASSPERGGYNEQFF,TRBV7-2,TRBJ2-1,NA
CSASTGTGGGNQPQHF,TRBV20-1,TRBJ1-5,few
CASSSGTGTSGSMVHEQYF,TRBV11-2,NA,NA
CASTTGANYGYTF,TRBV6-5,TRBJ1-2,NA
CASSPRTSGTVNNEQFF,TRBV7-7,TRBJ2-1,NA
CASSLAGYEKLFF,TRBV7-9,TRBJ1-4,few
CSAGGTSNEQFF,TRBV20-1,TRBJ2-1,NA
CASATSAEREQFF,TRBV6-6,TRBJ2-1,NA
CSVSTGGNQPQHF,TRBV20-1,TRBJ1-5,NA
CASSLERDSNQPQHF,TRBV7-2,TRBJ1-5,once
CASKFRSNQPQHF,TRBV6-4,TRBJ1-5,few
CAWSPGTPPETQYF,TRBV30,NA,NA
CASSPTGTWVWYGYTF,TRBV7-2,TRBJ1-2,few
CASRAQLAGFTDTQYF,TRBV6-6,TRBJ2-3,NA
CSAGKDEGISGDGYTF,TRBV29-1,TRBJ1-2,NA
CASSFGLLGTSLQETQYF,TRBV7-6,TRBJ2-5,NA
CSVDWRLSNNEQFF,TRBV29-1,TRBJ2-1,few
CASSQEERGDLGYTF,TRBV4-3,TRBJ1-2,few
CASSPGQDTDTQYF,TRBV11-2,TRBJ2-3,few
CASSLWGQGVVYEQYF,TRBV12-3/TRBV12-4,TRBJ2-7,NA
CASSVASFNEQFF,TRBV2,TRBJ2-1,few
CASSPTSGSGDEQFF,TRBV7-9,TRBJ2-1,few
CASSVAGGRGTYGYTF,TRBV9,TRBJ1-2,NA
CASSPDGVVTDTQYF,TRBV5-1,TRBJ2-3,NA
CASSQVRGSGETQYF,TRBV3-1,TRBJ2-5,few
CASSPGVYPPGEQYF,TRBV7-9,TRBJ2-7,NA
CASSVARADTQYF,TRBV9,TRBJ2-3,NA
CASSLQGQGTDTQYF,TRBV7-2,TRBJ2-3,NA
CASSLGATTDTQYF,TRBV7-3,TRBJ2-3,few
CASSSYVTPFTLANEQFF,TRBV12-3/TRBV12-4,TRBJ2-1,NA
CAIRDISYEQYF,TRBV10-3,TRBJ2-7,few
CASSKDRGDTEAFF,TRBV5-1,TRBJ1-1,NA
CASSYKTSGLRLLTDTRYF,TRBV6-5,TRBJ2-3,NA